The 18 T cell receptor beta chains reported below all come from one sample, sequenced in a study of T cell responses to AZD1222 COVID-19 vaccine. Here immunoSEQ multiplex PCR was the method, and the copy in TCRdb shows in-frame clones only, minus some. This table has 130,000 or so clones, roughly 89% appearing once. The sample here was peripheral blood, taken on day 0 of AZD1222 vaccination. These receptors originate from an adult in good health.

The V and J genes are TRBV9 and TRBJ2-7; D perhaps matches TRBD2 (6 bases). CDR3 size: 14 residues. Trimming took 5 bases from V and 2 from J, leaving 14 bases between them. Germline assignment: CDR1 SGDLS and CDR2 YYNGEE. This CDR3 reads CASRVRDLTYEQYF. Written as DNA, the CDR3 is TGTGCCAGCAGAGTCCGGGACTTAACCTACGAGCAGTACTTC.

This clone was recorded once. Within the sample, other DNA sequences also encode this same CDR3. The J gene is TRBJ1-2, the V gene TRBV6-5; D is ambiguous. V lost 5 bases and J 4 bases, leaving 11 bases between the germline ends. CDR1 MNHEY and CDR2 SVGAGI come from the germline V gene. CDR3 length: 13 residues. The DNA for the CDR3 is TGTGCCAGCAGTAGTACGGAGGTCTATGGCTACACCTTC. Its translation is CASSSTEVYGYTF.

The genes are TRBV6-1 and TRBJ2-1; a possible D gene is TRBD1 (5 bases). Trimming removed 1 base from V and 6 bases from J, with 13 bases in between. The germline gives CDR1 MNHNS, CDR2 SASEGT. This CDR3 has 15 residues. CDR3: CASSEGSGWFNEQFF. The CDR3 DNA reads as TGTGCCAGCAGTGAAGGGTCAGGGTGGTTCAATGAGCAGTTCTTC.

This clone turned up a few times. The chain has TRBV30 and TRBJ1-2, with TRBD1 matching 8 bases. The germline CDR1 and CDR2 sequences are GTSNPN and SVGIG (reference sequence). This CDR3 region has 14 residues. Germline trimming cut 2 bases from V and 4 bases from J; bases unmatched to any gene: 6. CDR3 protein: CAWSPQGEVYGYTF. As DNA, the CDR3 is TGTGCCTGGAGTCCACAGGGGGAGGTCTATGGCTACACCTTC. Full variable domain (missing parts from reference TRBV30 and TRBJ1-2): SQTIHQWPATLVQPVGSPLSLECTVEGTSNPNLYWYRQAAGRGLQLLFYSVGIGQISSEVPQNLSASRPQDRQFILSSKKLLLSDSGFYLCAWSPQGEVYGYTFGSGTRLTVV.

The V and J genes are TRBV2 and TRBJ1-4; D remains unclear. This CDR3 spans 13 amino acids. From germline, CDR1 is SNHLY and CDR2 FYNNEI. V was clipped by 6 bases and J by 3 bases, with 8 bases between them. The CDR3 spells CASRVGSNEKLFF. The CDR3 DNA follows: TGTGCCAGCAGGGTAGGGTCTAATGAAAAACTGTTTTTT.

This chain uses TRBV5-7 with TRBJ2-2, with D perhaps matching TRBD2 (6 bases). TRBV5-7 carries the ORF label, with uncertain function. Trimming cost V 2 bases and J 5 bases, with 13 bases left between them. The CDR3 is made up of 15 amino acids. The CDR3 sequence is CASSFDRRETGELFF. The CDR3 DNA follows: TGTGCCAGCAGCTTCGATCGGAGGGAGACCGGGGAGCTGTTTTTT.

This clone has a single count. The rearrangement links TRBV12-5 to TRBJ2-7; 9 bases are shared with TRBD1. V gave up 6 bases and J gave up 2 bases; unmatched junction bases: 8. Germline V gives CDR1 LGHNT, CDR2 FRNRAP. This CDR3 comprises 15 residues. CDR3 nucleotide sequence: TGTGCTAGTGGCTCCTCCGGGACAGGGACCTACGAGCAGTACTTC. It codes for CASGSSGTGTYEQYF.

This clone has more than one count but fewer than ten. The J gene is TRBJ1-1, the V gene TRBV10-1; D unresolved. CDR3 length: 13 amino acids. Trimming removed 6 bases from V and 2 bases from J, with 10 bases in between. CDR1 is WNHNN, CDR2 SYGVQD, per germline (reference sequence). The CDR3 loop reads CASRRLPNTEAFF. The CDR3 DNA reads as TGCGCCAGCAGGAGGCTGCCTAACACTGAAGCTTTCTTT.

The J gene is TRBJ1-1, the V gene TRBV6-5; 10 nucleotides agree with TRBD1. CDR3 size: 12 residues. The V segment lost 8 bases and the J segment 8 bases; nucleotides outside the gene matches: 5. Germline V lookup: CDR1 MNHEY, CDR2 SVGAGI. This CDR3 reads CASGGQGLEAFF. The CDR3 region has the DNA TGTGCCAGCGGGGGACAGGGGCTAGAAGCTTTCTTT.

The V and J genes are TRBV5-1 and TRBJ2-5; D not resolved. Germline-derived CDR1 and CDR2 are SGHRS and YFSETQ. The CDR3 consists of 12 residues. Trimming took off 1 base at V and 0 bases at J, with 1 base between the two ends. CDR3 region: CASSLNQETQYF. DNA of the CDR3: TGCGCCAGCAGCTTGAACCAAGAGACCCAGTACTTC.

The chain couples TRBV3-1 (or the pseudogene TRBV3-2) to TRBJ2-5; a weak D match, TRBD2 (7 bases). Trimming took off 2 bases at V and 2 bases at J, with 9 bases between the two ends. The CDR3 covers 14 residues. Germline V gene sequence: CDR1 LGHDT, CDR2 YNNKEL (reference sequence). CDR3 nucleotides: TGTGCCAGCAGCCAAAGGGGGGGTCAAGAGACCCAGTACTTC. Its protein is CASSQRGGQETQYF.

V is TRBV3-1 (or the pseudogene TRBV3-2) and J is TRBJ1-6, with D possibly TRBD1 on 5 matching bases. The CDR3 runs 15 residues. With 2 bases removed from V and 6 bases from J, the gap between germline ends came to 11 bases. Per germline, CDR1 LGHDT and CDR2 YNNKEL (reference sequence). The CDR3 DNA reads as TGTGCCAGCAGCCAACGGGGGTCGGCTAATTCACCCCTCCACTTT. Encoded protein: CASSQRGSANSPLHF.

This clone was seen just once. This sequence joins TRBV27 and TRBJ1-6; TRBD1 is a possible D gene (6 bases). CDR1 and CDR2 (germline): MNHEY, SMNVEV (reference sequence). This CDR3 contains 16 residues. V lost 3 bases and J 9 bases, leaving 18 bases between the germline ends. This CDR3 is CASSFQTQGRFSPLHF. CDR3 nucleotides: TGTGCCAGCAGTTTTCAGACACAGGGACGGTTTTCACCCCTCCACTTT.

This chain joins TRBV21-1 and TRBJ2-7; the D call TRBD2 from the table was never checked on the DNA. TRBV21-1 is recorded as a pseudogene. The CDR3 loop spans 13 amino acids. CDR3 sequence reads: CASSRDLLAEQYF. The CDR3 bases are TGTGCCAGCAGCAGGGACTTATTAGCCGAGCAGTACTTC.

The V and J genes are TRBV5-6 and TRBJ2-3, with 7 bases aligning to TRBD1. This CDR3 comprises 15 residues. The junction had 5 bases not matched to a gene; V was cut back by 2 bases and J by 2 bases. The V gene's germline CDR1 is SGHDT and CDR2 YYEEEE. CDR3 DNA: TGTGCCAGCAGCTTCCGGGACAGCTACACAGATACGCAGTATTTT. Translating gives CASSFRDSYTDTQYF.

The chain combines TRBV2 with TRBJ1-5; D might be TRBD1 (5 bases). The CDR3 has 17 residues. Trimming removed 7 bases from V and 0 bases from J, with 19 bases in between. CDR1 SNHLY and CDR2 FYNNEI come from the germline V gene. The chain's CDR3 is CASTRSPTANSNQPQHF. For the CDR3, the DNA is TGTGCCAGCACCAGATCTCCGACAGCGAATAGCAATCAGCCCCAGCATTTT.

This clone was seen once. The chain links TRBV2 to TRBJ1-1, with 7 positions matching TRBD1. Germline V gene data show CDR1 as SNHLY and CDR2 as FYNNEI. The CDR3 has 13 residues. Trimming cost V 7 bases and J 11 bases; bases outside gene matches: 13. The DNA for the CDR3 is TGTGCCAGCAATTCCGTAACAGGGGAGGGGGCTTTCTTT. It codes for CASNSVTGEGAFF.

Regarding this clone: The sample carries other DNA sequences with the same CDR3. CDR3 sequence: CASSPGGNTEAFF. CDR3 coding DNA: TGCGCCAGCAGCCCGGGTGGGAACACTGAAGCTTTCTTT. V and J are TRBV4-1 and TRBJ1-1, with no clear D. Trimming took off 4 bases at V and 1 base at J, with 7 bases between the two ends. The germline V gene has CDR1 MGHRA and CDR2 YSYEKL. CDR3 length: 13 amino acids.